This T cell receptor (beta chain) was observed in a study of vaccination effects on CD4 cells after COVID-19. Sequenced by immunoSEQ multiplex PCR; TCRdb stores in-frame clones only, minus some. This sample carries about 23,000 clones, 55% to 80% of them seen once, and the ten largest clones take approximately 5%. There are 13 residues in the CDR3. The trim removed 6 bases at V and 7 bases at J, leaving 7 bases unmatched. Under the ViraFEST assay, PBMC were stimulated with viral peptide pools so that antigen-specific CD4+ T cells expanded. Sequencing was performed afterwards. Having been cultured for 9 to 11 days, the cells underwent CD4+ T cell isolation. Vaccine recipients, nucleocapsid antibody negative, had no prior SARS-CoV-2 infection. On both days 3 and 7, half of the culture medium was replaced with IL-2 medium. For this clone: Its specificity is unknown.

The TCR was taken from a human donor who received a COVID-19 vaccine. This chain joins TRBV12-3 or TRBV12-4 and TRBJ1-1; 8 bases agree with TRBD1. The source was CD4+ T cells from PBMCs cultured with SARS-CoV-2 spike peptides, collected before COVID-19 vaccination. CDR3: CASSSQGAIEAFF. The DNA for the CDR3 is TGTGCCAGCAGCTCGCAGGGGGCGATTGAAGCTTTCTTT.